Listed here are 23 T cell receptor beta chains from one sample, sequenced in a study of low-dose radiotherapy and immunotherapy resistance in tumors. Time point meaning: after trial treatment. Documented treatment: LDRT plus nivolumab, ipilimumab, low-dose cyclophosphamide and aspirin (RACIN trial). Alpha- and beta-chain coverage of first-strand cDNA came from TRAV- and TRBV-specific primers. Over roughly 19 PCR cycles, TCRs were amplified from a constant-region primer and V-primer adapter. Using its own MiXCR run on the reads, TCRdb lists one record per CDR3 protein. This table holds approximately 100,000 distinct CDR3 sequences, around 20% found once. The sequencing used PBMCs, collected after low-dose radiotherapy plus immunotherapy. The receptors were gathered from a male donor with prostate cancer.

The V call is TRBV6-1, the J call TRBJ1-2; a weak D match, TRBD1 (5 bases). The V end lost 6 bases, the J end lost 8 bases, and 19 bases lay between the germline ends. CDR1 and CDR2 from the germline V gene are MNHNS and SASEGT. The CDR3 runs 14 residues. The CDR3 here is CASSPTQGTGGYTF. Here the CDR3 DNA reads TGTGCCAGCAGCCCAACCCAGGGCACTGGGGGCTACACCTTC.

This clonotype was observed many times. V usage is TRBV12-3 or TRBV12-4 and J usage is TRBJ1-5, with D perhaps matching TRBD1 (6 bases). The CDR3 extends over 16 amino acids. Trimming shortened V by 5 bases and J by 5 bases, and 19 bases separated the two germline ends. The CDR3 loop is CASSLLGGGSHQPQHF. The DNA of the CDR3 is TGTGCCAGCAGTCTCTTAGGGGGGGGTTCCCATCAGCCCCAGCATTTT.

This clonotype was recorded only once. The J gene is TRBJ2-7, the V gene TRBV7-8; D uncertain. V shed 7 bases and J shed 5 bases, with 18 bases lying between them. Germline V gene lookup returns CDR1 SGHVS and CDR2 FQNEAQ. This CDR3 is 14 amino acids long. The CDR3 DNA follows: TGTGCCAGCACCCTACGGGTTTGGACGCACGAGCAGTACTTC. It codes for CASTLRVWTHEQYF.

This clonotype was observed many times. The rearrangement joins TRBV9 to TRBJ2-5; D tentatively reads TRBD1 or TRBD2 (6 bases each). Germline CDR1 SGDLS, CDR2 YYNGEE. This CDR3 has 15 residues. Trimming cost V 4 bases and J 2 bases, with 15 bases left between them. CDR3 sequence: CASSPEGGIQETQYF. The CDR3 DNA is TGTGCCAGCAGCCCCGAGGGGGGTATACAAGAGACCCAGTACTTC.

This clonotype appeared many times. CDR3 protein: CASSPTRQGAAFF. The CDR3 DNA reads as TGTGCCAGCAGCCCCACTCGACAGGGGGCGGCGTTCTTC. This sequence joins TRBV11-2 and TRBJ2-1, with TRBD1 identical over 10 bases. Looked up from germline, CDR1 is SGHAT and CDR2 is FQNNGV. After removal of 5 bases from V and 15 bases from J, the junction contained 10 bases not matched to a gene. This CDR3 spans 13 amino acids.

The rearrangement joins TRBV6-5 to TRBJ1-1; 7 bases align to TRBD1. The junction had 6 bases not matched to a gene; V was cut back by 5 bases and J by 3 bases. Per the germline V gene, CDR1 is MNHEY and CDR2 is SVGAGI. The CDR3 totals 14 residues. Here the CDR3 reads CASSREGADTEAFF. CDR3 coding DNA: TGTGCCAGCAGTCGAGAGGGGGCCGACACTGAAGCTTTCTTT.

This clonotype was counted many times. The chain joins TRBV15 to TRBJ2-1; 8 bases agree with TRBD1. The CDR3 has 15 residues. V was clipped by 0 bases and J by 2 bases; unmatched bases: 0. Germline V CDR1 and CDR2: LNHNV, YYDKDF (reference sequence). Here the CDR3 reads CATSREQGAYNEQFF. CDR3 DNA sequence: TGTGCCACCAGCAGAGAACAGGGGGCCTACAATGAGCAGTTCTTC.

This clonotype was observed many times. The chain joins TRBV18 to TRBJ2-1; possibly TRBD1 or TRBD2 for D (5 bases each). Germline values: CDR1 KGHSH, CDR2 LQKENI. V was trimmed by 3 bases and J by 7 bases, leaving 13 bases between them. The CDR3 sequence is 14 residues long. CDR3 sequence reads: CASSPPGTMNEQFF. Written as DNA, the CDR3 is TGTGCCAGCTCACCCCCCGGGACCATGAATGAGCAGTTCTTC.

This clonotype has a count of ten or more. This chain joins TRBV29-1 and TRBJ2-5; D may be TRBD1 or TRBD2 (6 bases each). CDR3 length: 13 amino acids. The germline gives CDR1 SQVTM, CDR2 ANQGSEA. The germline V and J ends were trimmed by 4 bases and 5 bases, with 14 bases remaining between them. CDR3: CSVGVGGLETQYF. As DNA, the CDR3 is TGCAGCGTTGGAGTGGGGGGCCTGGAGACCCAGTACTTC.

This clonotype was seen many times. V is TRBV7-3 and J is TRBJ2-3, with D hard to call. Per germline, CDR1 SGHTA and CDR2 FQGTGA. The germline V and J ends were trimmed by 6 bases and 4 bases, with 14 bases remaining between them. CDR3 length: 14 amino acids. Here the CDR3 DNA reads TGTGCCAGCAGTCGCAGCCCAACGGCAGATACGCAGTATTTT. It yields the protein CASSRSPTADTQYF.

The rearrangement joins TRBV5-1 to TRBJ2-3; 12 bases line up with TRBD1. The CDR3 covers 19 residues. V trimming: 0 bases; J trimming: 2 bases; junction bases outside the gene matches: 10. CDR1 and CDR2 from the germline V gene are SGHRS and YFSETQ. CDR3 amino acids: CASSLVGTGGFVNTDTQYF. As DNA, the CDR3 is TGCGCCAGCAGCTTGGTGGGGACAGGGGGCTTCGTCAACACAGATACGCAGTATTTT. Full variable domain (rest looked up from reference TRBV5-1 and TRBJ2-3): KAGVTQTPRYLIKTRGQQVTLSCSPISGHRSVSWYQQTPGQGLQFLFEYFSETQRNKGNFPGRFSGRQFSNSRSEMNVSTLELGDSALYLCASSLVGTGGFVNTDTQYFGPGTRLTVL.

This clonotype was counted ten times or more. CDR3 DNA: TGTCCCAACCCCCCCCGGGACAGGCGAACAACTAATGAAAAACTGTTTTTT. Protein: CPNPPRDRRTTNEKLFF. The V gene is TRBV21-1, the J gene TRBJ1-4; the table names TRBD1, a call not compared with the DNA. TRBV21-1 is designated a pseudogene. This CDR3 comprises 17 residues.

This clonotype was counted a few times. CDR3 residues: CAISGDEETQYF. For the CDR3, the DNA is TGTGCCATCAGTGGGGATGAAGAGACCCAGTACTTC. The rearrangement joins TRBV10-3 to TRBJ2-5; D not certain. CDR1 is ENHRY and CDR2 is SYGVKD in the germline V gene. The length of the CDR3 is 12 residues. Trimming cost V 4 bases and J 3 bases, with 6 bases left between them.

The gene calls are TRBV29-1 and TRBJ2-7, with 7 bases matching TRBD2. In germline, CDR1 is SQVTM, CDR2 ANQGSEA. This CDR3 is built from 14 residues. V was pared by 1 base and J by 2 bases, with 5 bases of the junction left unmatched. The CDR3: CSVEGSGSPYEQYF. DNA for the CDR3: TGCAGCGTTGAAGGTAGCGGGTCCCCCTACGAGCAGTACTTC.

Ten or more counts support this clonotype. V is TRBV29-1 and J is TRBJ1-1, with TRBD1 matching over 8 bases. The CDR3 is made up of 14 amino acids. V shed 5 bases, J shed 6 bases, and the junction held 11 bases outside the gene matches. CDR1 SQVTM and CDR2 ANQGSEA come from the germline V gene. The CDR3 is CSVLPGQAPPEAFF. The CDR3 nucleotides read TGCAGCGTTCTCCCGGGACAGGCTCCCCCTGAAGCTTTCTTT.

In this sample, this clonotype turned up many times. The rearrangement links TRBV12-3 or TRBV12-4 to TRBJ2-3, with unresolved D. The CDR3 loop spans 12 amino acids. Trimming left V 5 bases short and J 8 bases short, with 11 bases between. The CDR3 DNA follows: TGTGCCAGCAGTCCCGCTATGGGTACGCAGTATTTT. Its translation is CASSPAMGTQYF.

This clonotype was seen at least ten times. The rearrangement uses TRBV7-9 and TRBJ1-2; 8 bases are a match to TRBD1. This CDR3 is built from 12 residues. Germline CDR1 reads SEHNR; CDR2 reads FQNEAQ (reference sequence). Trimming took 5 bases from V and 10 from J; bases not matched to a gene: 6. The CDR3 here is CASSPGDRPYTF. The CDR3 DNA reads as TGTGCCAGCAGCCCAGGGGACAGGCCCTACACCTTC.

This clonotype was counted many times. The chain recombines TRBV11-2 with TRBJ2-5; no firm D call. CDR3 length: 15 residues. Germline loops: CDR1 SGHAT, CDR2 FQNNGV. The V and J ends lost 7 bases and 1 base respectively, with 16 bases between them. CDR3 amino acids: CASTPSETAQETQYF. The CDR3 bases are TGTGCCAGCACTCCTAGTGAGACGGCCCAAGAGACCCAGTACTTC.

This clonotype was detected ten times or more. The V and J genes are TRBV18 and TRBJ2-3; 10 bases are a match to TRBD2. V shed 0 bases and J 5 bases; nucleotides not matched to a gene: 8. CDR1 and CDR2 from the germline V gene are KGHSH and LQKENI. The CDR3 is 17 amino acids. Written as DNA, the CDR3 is TGTGCCAGCTCACCACCGGAGCGGGGGGGCCAAGGAGATACGCAGTATTTT. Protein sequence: CASSPPERGGQGDTQYF.

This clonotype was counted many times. CDR3 nucleotide sequence: TGTGCCAGCAGTGCGCTTTTCGGTAACATTCAGTACTTC. Its protein is CASSALFGNIQYF. The rearrangement joins TRBV2 to TRBJ2-4, with no clear D. V gave up 4 bases and J gave up 7 bases, with 11 bases separating them. Looked up from germline, CDR1 is SNHLY and CDR2 is FYNNEI. The CDR3 runs to 13 residues.

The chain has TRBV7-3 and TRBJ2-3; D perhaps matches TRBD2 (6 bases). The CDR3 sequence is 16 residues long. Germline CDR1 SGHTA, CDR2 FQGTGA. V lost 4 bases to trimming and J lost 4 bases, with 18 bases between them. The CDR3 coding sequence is TGTGCCAGCAGCTCCAACGGGGGACTCCAGTCAGATACGCAGTATTTT. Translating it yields CASSSNGGLQSDTQYF.

The CDR3 spells CASSRLRDRGYEQYF. The CDR3 coding sequence is TGTGCCAGCAGCCGACTCCGGGACAGGGGCTACGAGCAGTACTTC. The rearrangement joins TRBV27 to TRBJ2-7, with 10 positions matching TRBD1. Germline V CDR1 and CDR2: MNHEY, SMNVEV (reference sequence). V was clipped by 6 bases and J by 3 bases; unmatched bases: 8. There are 15 residues in the CDR3.

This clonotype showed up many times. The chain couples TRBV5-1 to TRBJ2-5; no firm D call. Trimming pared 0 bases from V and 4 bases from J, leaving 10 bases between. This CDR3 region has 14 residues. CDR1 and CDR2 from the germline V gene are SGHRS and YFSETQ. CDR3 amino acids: CASSLEVVGETQYF. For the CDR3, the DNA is TGCGCCAGCAGCTTGGAGGTAGTCGGAGAGACCCAGTACTTC.